The rows below give T cell receptor beta chains drawn from one sample of a study of cytotoxic CD8 clonotypes in ibrutinib-treated CLL. Repertoires were generated with immunoSEQ multiplex PCR, while TCRdb's copy carries only in-frame clones and drops some. The table includes around 310,000 clones, roughly 85% detected once. The sample in question was PBMCs, obtained before ibrutinib treatment. Receptors originate from a human donor with chronic lymphocytic leukemia. Both conserved end residues are part of each CDR3. Each record gives: CDR3 DNA, CDR3 protein, clone size, J gene, V gene, D gene. A D gene is named only where the DNA matches it firmly. Expanded clones get a size class; other rows say once, few or many, or leave the size out.

CDR3 DNA: TGCAGCGTTGAAGGACAGACCGGGACTAGCGGGAGATACTCCTACGAGCAGTACTTC; CDR3 protein: CSVEGQTGTSGRYSYEQYF; clone size: NA; J gene: TRBJ2-7; V gene: TRBV29-1; D gene: TRBD2
CDR3 DNA: TGTGCCAGCAGCGCAAGCCCGGACAGGACGGCCTACGAGCAGTACTTC; CDR3 protein: CASSASPDRTAYEQYF; clone size: NA; J gene: TRBJ2-7; V gene: TRBV9; D gene: TRBD1
CDR3 DNA: TGTGCCAGTAGTGGACAGTTTAATCAGCCCCAGCATTTT; CDR3 protein: CASSGQFNQPQHF; clone size: NA; J gene: TRBJ1-5; V gene: TRBV19; D gene: NA
CDR3 DNA: TGCGCCAGCAGCCAAGACAGCGGGGAGAGCTACGAGCAGTACTTC; CDR3 protein: CASSQDSGESYEQYF; clone size: NA; J gene: TRBJ2-7; V gene: TRBV4-3; D gene: TRBD2
CDR3 DNA: TGTGCCAGCAGTCTAAACTATTACCAATTACAGGGGACTGAAGCTTTCTTT; CDR3 protein: CASSLNYYQLQGTEAFF; clone size: NA; J gene: TRBJ1-1; V gene: TRBV27; D gene: TRBD1
CDR3 DNA: TGTGCCAGCAGGACAGGGGGCATGGGTCAGCCCCAGCATTTT; CDR3 protein: CASRTGGMGQPQHF; clone size: few; J gene: TRBJ1-5; V gene: TRBV27; D gene: TRBD1
CDR3 DNA: TGTGCCAGCAATATGGCACTAGCGGGAGGCTTCGAGCAGTACTTC; CDR3 protein: CASNMALAGGFEQYF; clone size: NA; J gene: TRBJ2-7; V gene: TRBV28; D gene: TRBD2
CDR3 DNA: TGTGCCAGCAGTGAAAGGACAGGGCTAAGCTACGAGCAGTACTTC; CDR3 protein: CASSERTGLSYEQYF; clone size: NA; J gene: TRBJ2-7; V gene: TRBV6-1; D gene: TRBD1
CDR3 DNA: TGTGCCAGCAGCTACAGAGGGACAGGGGGCGATCAAGAGACCCAGTACTTC; CDR3 protein: CASSYRGTGGDQETQYF; clone size: NA; J gene: TRBJ2-5; V gene: TRBV7-9; D gene: TRBD1
CDR3 DNA: TGTGCCAGCAGCTTATTCGGTTCATCGGCGGACTACGAGCAGTACTTC; CDR3 protein: CASSLFGSSADYEQYF; clone size: NA; J gene: TRBJ2-7; V gene: TRBV11-2; D gene: NA
CDR3 DNA: TGTGCCAGCAGTATCCGGGCAAGTCGATACGAGCAGTACTTC; CDR3 protein: CASSIRASRYEQYF; clone size: NA; J gene: TRBJ2-7; V gene: TRBV27; D gene: NA
CDR3 DNA: TGTGCCTGGAGTACTCGACTAGCGGGAGCCTTAGGGGAGCTGTTTTTT; CDR3 protein: CAWSTRLAGALGELFF; clone size: NA; J gene: TRBJ2-2; V gene: TRBV30; D gene: TRBD2
CDR3 DNA: TGCGCCAGCAGGCTGACAGGGGGCCCGATACTTGACTATGGCTACACCTTC; CDR3 protein: CASRLTGGPILDYGYTF; clone size: few; J gene: TRBJ1-2; V gene: TRBV10-1; D gene: TRBD1
CDR3 DNA: TGCGCCAGCAGTGAGAGGGCGGGAGCAGGTTGGAATGAGCAGTTCTTC; CDR3 protein: CASSERAGAGWNEQFF; clone size: NA; J gene: TRBJ2-1; V gene: TRBV10-2; D gene: TRBD2
CDR3 DNA: TGTGCCAGCAGCCTAAGGACTAGCTGGAGAAATACGCAGTATTTT; CDR3 protein: CASSLRTSWRNTQYF; clone size: once; J gene: TRBJ2-3; V gene: TRBV5-4; D gene: TRBD2
CDR3 DNA: TGTGCCAGCAGCTGGGCTCGCTATGGCTACACCTTC; CDR3 protein: CASSWARYGYTF; clone size: NA; J gene: TRBJ1-2; V gene: TRBV7-2; D gene: NA
CDR3 DNA: TGTGCCATCAGCGACATTCACAATGAGCAGTTCTTC; CDR3 protein: CAISDIHNEQFF; clone size: NA; J gene: TRBJ2-1; V gene: TRBV10-3; D gene: NA
CDR3 DNA: TGCAGCGCACGGGACAGGAACTATGGCTACACCTTC; CDR3 protein: CSARDRNYGYTF; clone size: few; J gene: TRBJ1-2; V gene: TRBV29-1; D gene: TRBD1
CDR3 DNA: TGTGCCACCAGCCCCCAGACGGAAAACTACGAGCAGTACTTC; CDR3 protein: CATSPQTENYEQYF; clone size: NA; J gene: TRBJ2-7; V gene: TRBV15; D gene: NA
CDR3 DNA: TGTGCCAGCAGCTTATCCGGTAGCTATGGCTACACCTTC; CDR3 protein: CASSLSGSYGYTF; clone size: NA; J gene: TRBJ1-2; V gene: TRBV7-2; D gene: NA
CDR3 DNA: TGTGCCAGCAGTTTAACGGCAGGGCACTCAGGGGAGCAGTTCTTC; CDR3 protein: CASSLTAGHSGEQFF; clone size: NA; J gene: TRBJ2-1; V gene: TRBV27; D gene: NA
CDR3 DNA: TGTGCCAGCAGCTTAGGGCCAGCGGCGGGCAATGAGCAGTTCTTC; CDR3 protein: CASSLGPAAGNEQFF; clone size: NA; J gene: TRBJ2-1; V gene: TRBV7-2; D gene: NA
CDR3 DNA: TGTGCCAGCAGCTTAGATCGGGACAACTATGGCTACACCTTC; CDR3 protein: CASSLDRDNYGYTF; clone size: few; J gene: TRBJ1-2; V gene: TRBV7-2; D gene: NA
CDR3 DNA: TGTGCCAGCAGTTTCCGGGGGAGAGGGGCAGATACGCAGTATTTT; CDR3 protein: CASSFRGRGADTQYF; clone size: NA; J gene: TRBJ2-3; V gene: TRBV28; D gene: NA
CDR3 DNA: TGTGCCAGTAGTATTTTGTACGAAACTGAAGCTTTCTTT; CDR3 protein: CASSILYETEAFF; clone size: few; J gene: TRBJ1-1; V gene: TRBV19; D gene: NA
CDR3 DNA: TGTGCCAGCAGTTTAATCCCTAGCGGTTCAGATACGCAGTATTTT; CDR3 protein: CASSLIPSGSDTQYF; clone size: NA; J gene: TRBJ2-3; V gene: TRBV27; D gene: TRBD2
CDR3 DNA: TGTGCCAGCACTCAAGGGACAGGAGGGTTTCATGGCTACACCTTC; CDR3 protein: CASTQGTGGFHGYTF; clone size: NA; J gene: TRBJ1-2; V gene: TRBV27; D gene: TRBD1
CDR3 DNA: TGTGCCAGCAGCAAAAGAGCGGGGGCGAGTCGAGGGAATGAGCAGTTCTTC; CDR3 protein: CASSKRAGASRGNEQFF; clone size: NA; J gene: TRBJ2-1; V gene: TRBV7-8; D gene: TRBD2
CDR3 DNA: TGTGCCTGGGCCCGATTTGTCAATGAGCAGTTCTTC; CDR3 protein: CAWARFVNEQFF; clone size: NA; J gene: TRBJ2-1; V gene: TRBV30; D gene: NA
CDR3 DNA: TGTGCCAGCAGCACAGACAGGCCATTCTACAATGAGCAGTTCTTC; CDR3 protein: CASSTDRPFYNEQFF; clone size: NA; J gene: TRBJ2-1; V gene: TRBV5-6; D gene: NA
CDR3 DNA: TGTGCTAGCAGCCCACGGCCGGGAGAGACTAGCACAGATACGCAGTATTTT; CDR3 protein: CASSPRPGETSTDTQYF; clone size: NA; J gene: TRBJ2-3; V gene: TRBV7-7; D gene: NA
CDR3 DNA: TGTGCCAGCACCACAGGCGGGACAGCGGGAGAGCAGTACTTC; CDR3 protein: CASTTGGTAGEQYF; clone size: NA; J gene: TRBJ2-7; V gene: TRBV7-9; D gene: NA
CDR3 DNA: TGTGCCTGGAGTATAGTTGGGAACACCGGGGAGCTGTTTTTT; CDR3 protein: CAWSIVGNTGELFF; clone size: NA; J gene: TRBJ2-2; V gene: TRBV30; D gene: NA
CDR3 DNA: TGTGCTAGTGGTTTGGGACAGTCGAGGGCTGAAGCTTTCTTT; CDR3 protein: CASGLGQSRAEAFF; clone size: NA; J gene: TRBJ1-1; V gene: TRBV12-5; D gene: NA
CDR3 DNA: TGTGCCAGCAGTGAAATGTGGGAGTCTTACAATGAGCAGTTCTTC; CDR3 protein: CASSEMWESYNEQFF; clone size: few; J gene: TRBJ2-1; V gene: TRBV2; D gene: NA
CDR3 DNA: TGTGCCAGCAGTGAGGCTAGCGGGGGTTACGAGCAGTACTTC; CDR3 protein: CASSEASGGYEQYF; clone size: NA; J gene: TRBJ2-7; V gene: TRBV2; D gene: TRBD2
CDR3 DNA: TGTGCCAGCAGACAGACAGGGGGCTATGGCTACACCTTC; CDR3 protein: CASRQTGGYGYTF; clone size: NA; J gene: TRBJ1-2; V gene: TRBV27; D gene: TRBD1
CDR3 DNA: TGTGCCAGCAGCTTTCGACAGGGAGAGTATGGCTACACCTTC; CDR3 protein: CASSFRQGEYGYTF; clone size: NA; J gene: TRBJ1-2; V gene: TRBV2; D gene: TRBD1
CDR3 DNA: TGCAGCGTTGGGGACAGACGATACAATGAGCAGTTCTTC; CDR3 protein: CSVGDRRYNEQFF; clone size: NA; J gene: TRBJ2-1; V gene: TRBV29-1; D gene: TRBD1
CDR3 DNA: TGTGCCAGTAGTATAGTTCGACGGACAGGCGCCTACTCCTACGAGCAGTACTTC; CDR3 protein: CASSIVRRTGAYSYEQYF; clone size: NA; J gene: TRBJ2-7; V gene: TRBV19; D gene: TRBD1
CDR3 DNA: TGTGCCAGCAGCAACGTGTTCGGGGAGCTGTTTTTT; CDR3 protein: CASSNVFGELFF; clone size: few; J gene: TRBJ2-2; V gene: TRBV7-2; D gene: NA
CDR3 DNA: TGTGCCAGCCGGGACAGGGGGTTTGGCAATCAGCCCCAGCATTTT; CDR3 protein: CASRDRGFGNQPQHF; clone size: few; J gene: TRBJ1-5; V gene: TRBV27; D gene: TRBD1